A single sample is the source of the 22 T cell receptor beta chains below, sequenced in a study of blood T cell repertoires in COVID-19. Generated by immunoSEQ multiplex PCR, the TCRdb table keeps only in-frame clones and is missing some. This sample yields about 430,000 clones, of which 80% to 90% are seen a single time; 1.1% belongs to the top ten. Sequencing was done on a sample of PBMCs or T cells enriched from blood (not recorded which). These receptor sequences come from a man under 40 who had recovered from COVID-19.

The gene calls are TRBV19 and TRBJ2-3; TRBD1 matches 9 bases. The CDR3 spans 15 residues. Germline values: CDR1 LNHDA, CDR2 SQIVND (reference sequence). Trimming took 5 bases from V and 5 from J; bases not matched to a gene: 8. The CDR3 loop reads CASSLWDRAEDTQYF. The CDR3 bases are TGTGCCAGTAGTCTTTGGGACAGGGCTGAAGATACGCAGTATTTT. The entire variable domain, with the rest obtained from reference TRBV19 and TRBJ2-3, is as follows: DGGITQSPKYLFRKEGQNVTLSCEQNLNHDAMYWYRQDPGQGLRLIYYSQIVNDFQKGDIAEGYSVSREKKESFPLTVTSAQKNPTAFYLCASSLWDRAEDTQYFGPGTRLTVL.

The CDR3 region has the DNA TGTGCCAGCAGCTTGTTAGGGACACCTAGCAATCAGCCCCAGCATTTT. Translation gives CASSLLGTPSNQPQHF. The chain couples TRBV27 to TRBJ1-5; D might be TRBD1 (6 bases). Trimming pared 6 bases from V and 0 bases from J, leaving 15 bases between. In germline, CDR1 is MNHEY, CDR2 SMNVEV (reference sequence). This CDR3 comprises 16 residues.

This chain connects TRBV3-1 (or the pseudogene TRBV3-2) to TRBJ2-2, with 13 nucleotides matching TRBD2. CDR3 size: 18 residues. CDR1 is LGHDT, CDR2 YNNKEL, per germline (reference sequence). V lost 4 bases and J lost 5; bases outside the gene matches: 10. CDR3 in amino acids: CASSPRTGLAGKTGELFF. The CDR3 region has the DNA TGTGCCAGCAGCCCGAGGACGGGACTAGCGGGAAAAACCGGGGAGCTGTTTTTT.

The chain employs TRBV27 and TRBJ2-7; D may be TRBD2 (6 bases). V lost 6 bases and J 2 bases, leaving 17 bases between the germline ends. This CDR3 is 15 amino acids long. Germline CDR1 and CDR2: MNHEY and SMNVEV (reference sequence). CDR3 sequence: CASRPTGDPPYEQYF. The DNA of the CDR3 is TGTGCCAGCAGACCTACGGGGGATCCTCCCTACGAGCAGTACTTC.

The chain recombines TRBV11-1 with TRBJ2-2; tentatively, D is TRBD2 (6 bases). This CDR3 is 13 amino acids long. Looked up from germline, CDR1 is SGHAT and CDR2 is FQDESV (reference sequence). Deletions cut 6 bases from V and 6 bases from J, with 11 bases between. The CDR3 bases are TGTGCCAGCAGGGCAGGACTATCCGGGGAGCTGTTTTTT. Translating gives CASRAGLSGELFF.

The chain links TRBV2 to TRBJ2-2, with 7 positions matching TRBD2. The trim removed 4 bases at V and 0 bases at J, leaving 2 bases unmatched. This CDR3 comprises 15 residues. The germline gives CDR1 SNHLY, CDR2 FYNNEI. CDR3 sequence (DNA): TGTGCCAGCAGTGGGCTAGCGGCGAACACCGGGGAGCTGTTTTTT. Its translation: CASSGLAANTGELFF.

The CDR3 region is CASSYSRGFNSPLHF. The CDR3 nucleotides read TGTGCCAGCAGTTACTCGAGAGGATTTAATTCACCCCTCCACTTT. This chain links TRBV6-5 with TRBJ1-6; D is undetermined. Germline V gene data show CDR1 as MNHEY and CDR2 as SVGAGI. The germline V and J ends were trimmed by 0 bases and 6 bases, with 9 bases remaining between them. The CDR3 is 15 residues long.

This clone has a count of ten or more. V gene TRBV7-2 combines with J gene TRBJ2-5; D perhaps matches TRBD2 (5 bases). V was clipped by 2 bases and J by 7 bases, with 14 bases between them. Germline values: CDR1 SGHTA, CDR2 FQGNSA. This CDR3 is 14 amino acids long. DNA of the CDR3: TGTGCCAGCAGCTTAAGTCGGCCCGAGGGGACCCAGTACTTC. This encodes CASSLSRPEGTQYF.

The J gene is TRBJ2-6, the V gene TRBV19; no reliable D call. The germline V gene encodes CDR1 LNHDA and CDR2 SQIVND (reference sequence). The CDR3 is made up of 15 amino acids. V was clipped by 1 base and J by 1 base, with 5 bases between them. CDR3 sequence: CASSIGRSGANVLTF. CDR3 bases: TGTGCCAGTAGTATAGGCAGGTCTGGGGCCAACGTCCTGACTTTC.

There are a few counts of this clone. The chain joins TRBV7-6 to TRBJ2-1; 12 nucleotides line up with TRBD2. Germline V CDR1 and CDR2: SGHVS, FNYEAQ. The CDR3 is made up of 16 amino acids. V was clipped by 2 bases and J by 6 bases; unmatched bases: 5. CDR3 protein: CASSLLLAGGPNEQFF. The CDR3, as DNA: TGTGCCAGCAGCTTACTGCTAGCGGGAGGGCCCAATGAGCAGTTCTTC.

This clone has a single count. V usage is TRBV24-1 and J usage is TRBJ2-7; TRBD2 agrees at 10 bases. Germline loops: CDR1 KGHDR, CDR2 SFDVKD. V lost 3 bases, J lost 0 bases, and 7 bases stayed unmatched. The CDR3 is 17 amino acids. The CDR3 DNA is TGTGCCACCAGTGATCATACTAGCGGGATGTCCTCCTACGAGCAGTACTTC. Protein product: CATSDHTSGMSSYEQYF.

The genes are TRBV29-1 and TRBJ2-7; D is perhaps TRBD2 (5 bases). This CDR3 contains 12 residues. Per germline, CDR1 SQVTM and CDR2 ANQGSEA. V dropped 4 bases and J dropped 3 bases, with 10 bases sitting between them. The CDR3 DNA sequence: TGCAGCGTTGTGGTCAGCGGCTACGAGCAGTACTTC. Translated: CSVVVSGYEQYF.

This chain uses TRBV4-1 with TRBJ2-2; D gene uncertain. CDR1 is MGHRA, CDR2 YSYEKL, per germline. V was cut by 4 bases and J by 3 bases, with 12 bases left in between. The CDR3 extends over 15 amino acids. The CDR3 sequence: CASSLREIDTGELFF. The CDR3 DNA is TGCGCCAGCAGCCTCCGCGAGATTGACACCGGGGAGCTGTTTTTT.

CDR3 in DNA: TGTGCCAGCAGTCCGGTGGGGTTAGCGGGAGCGGGAGAGCAGTACTTC. Its translation: CASSPVGLAGAGEQYF. The chain combines TRBV28 with TRBJ2-7; 9 nucleotides agree with TRBD2. V was pared by 5 bases and J by 7 bases, with 15 bases of the junction left unmatched. CDR3 size: 16 residues. Germline V lookup: CDR1 MDHEN, CDR2 SYDVKM. The full variable domain, its missing parts supplied by reference TRBV28 and TRBJ2-7, is DVKVTQSSRYLVKRTGEKVFLECVQDMDHENMFWYRQDPGLGLRLIYFSYDVKMKEKGDIPEGYSVSREKKERFSLILESASTNQTSMYLCASSPVGLAGAGEQYFGPGTRLTVT.

The chain carries TRBV7-9 and TRBJ1-1, with 7 bases matching TRBD1. Germline-derived CDR1 and CDR2 are SEHNR and FQNEAQ (reference sequence). The CDR3 is made up of 17 amino acids. V gave up 5 bases and J gave up 0 bases; unmatched junction bases: 12. The CDR3 loop reads CASSLPGQEQMNTEAFF. CDR3 in DNA: TGTGCCAGCAGCCTCCCCGGACAGGAACAAATGAACACTGAAGCTTTCTTT.

The chain joins TRBV11-2 to TRBJ1-1, with D possibly being TRBD1 (5 bases). This CDR3 region has 14 residues. The V end lost 0 bases, the J end lost 9 bases, and 14 bases lay between the germline ends. CDR1 and CDR2 from the germline V gene are SGHAT and FQNNGV. CDR3 DNA: TGTGCCAGCAGCTTAGATTCAAGGGGTACCAAAGCTTTCTTT. It translates to CASSLDSRGTKAFF.

This sequence joins TRBV4-1 and TRBJ2-7, with D possibly being TRBD1 (5 bases). The CDR3 runs 15 residues. CDR1 is MGHRA, CDR2 YSYEKL, per germline. V lost 3 bases, J lost 2 bases, and 14 bases lay in between. The CDR3 region is CASSHPTGTPYEQYF. CDR3 sequence (DNA): TGCGCCAGCAGCCACCCAACAGGAACCCCCTACGAGCAGTACTTC.

The chain combines TRBV19 with TRBJ2-1, with TRBD2 matching over 11 bases. Germline CDR1 is LNHDA and CDR2 is SQIVND (reference sequence). V was clipped by 1 base and J by 9 bases; unmatched bases: 8. The CDR3 contains 16 residues. The CDR3 DNA follows: TGTGCCAGTAGTATAGGAACTAGCGGGAGAGGTGGTGAGCAGTTCTTC. Amino acids: CASSIGTSGRGGEQFF.

The sample holds one count of this clone. The chain recombines TRBV28 with TRBJ2-2, with D possibly TRBD1 on 5 matching bases. The V gene's germline CDR1 is MDHEN and CDR2 SYDVKM. Trimming cost V 2 bases and J 7 bases, with 8 bases left between them. CDR3 length: 13 residues. The CDR3 sequence is CASSLIRVGELFF. In DNA, the CDR3 is TGTGCCAGCAGTTTAATCAGGGTCGGGGAGCTGTTTTTT.

The chain carries TRBV4-1 and TRBJ2-7, with D tentatively TRBD2 (5 bases). Germline V gene data show CDR1 as MGHRA and CDR2 as YSYEKL. V was pared by 0 bases and J by 7 bases, with 13 bases between. The CDR3 loop spans 14 amino acids. Here the CDR3 DNA reads TGCGCCAGCAGCCAAGAAACGTTCAGGAGGGAGCAGTACTTC. This translates into CASSQETFRREQYF.

This chain connects TRBV19 to TRBJ2-1; TRBD2 matches 8 bases. Germline V gene lookup returns CDR1 LNHDA and CDR2 SQIVND (reference sequence). Trimming cost V 3 bases and J 3 bases; bases outside gene matches: 7. This CDR3 has 16 amino acids. The CDR3 bases are TGTGCCAGTAGTATCCAAGCGGGAGAGGTCTACAATGAGCAGTTCTTC. Translated, it gives CASSIQAGEVYNEQFF.

The chain joins TRBV6-4 to TRBJ1-1; 9 nucleotides agree with TRBD1. The CDR3 runs 15 residues. In germline, CDR1 is MRHNA, CDR2 SNTAGT. V shed 2 bases, J shed 3 bases, and the junction held 4 bases outside the gene matches. This CDR3 is CASSDKTGGYTEAFF. CDR3 bases: TGTGCCAGCAGTGACAAGACAGGGGGTTACACTGAAGCTTTCTTT.